The 8 T cell receptor beta chains reported below all come from one sample, sequenced in a study of a mutant IDH1 vaccine in newly diagnosed glioma. The time point was: baseline, week 1 (first vaccination visit). Indicated treatment: pre-vaccination baseline after standard-of-care therapy. Method: immunoSEQ multiplex PCR; TCRdb's copy keeps in-frame clones and lacks some. The sample lists approximately 100,000 clones, around nine tenths occurring once. This specimen was PBMCs, taken from a glioma patient treated with radiotherapy, temozolomide or both. Every receptor here comes from a woman between 45 and 65 years old with glioma.

V is TRBV10-3 and J is TRBJ1-2, with TRBD1 matching 9 bases. The CDR3 extends over 13 amino acids. Looked up from germline, CDR1 is ENHRY and CDR2 is SYGVKD. The V and J ends lost 3 bases and 4 bases, in that order; junction bases with no gene match: 0. DNA of the CDR3: TGTGCCATCAGTGAACAGGGGGCCTATGGCTACACCTTC. This codes for CAISEQGAYGYTF.

This clone was observed a single time. The chain joins TRBV28 to TRBJ2-3, with 7 bases fitting TRBD2. The CDR3 has 16 amino acids. The germline CDR1 and CDR2 sequences are MDHEN and SYDVKM. Trimming cost V 3 bases and J 2 bases; bases outside gene matches: 8. The CDR3 DNA is TGTGCCAGCAGTTTTTCCGGGACTACCAACACAGATACGCAGTATTTT. This sequence encodes CASSFSGTTNTDTQYF.

This clone was seen once. The chain employs TRBV2 and TRBJ2-7; 7 positions match TRBD1. Trimming took 6 bases from V and 3 from J; bases not matched to a gene: 5. CDR3 length equals 13 residues. CDR1 is SNHLY, CDR2 FYNNEI, per germline. The CDR3 reads CASSLTGDYEQYF. DNA for the CDR3: TGTGCCAGCAGCCTTACAGGGGACTACGAGCAGTACTTC.

J is TRBJ2-7 and V is TRBV11-2; tentatively, D is TRBD1 (6 bases). Germline V gives CDR1 SGHAT, CDR2 FQNNGV. The length of the CDR3 is 16 residues. Trimming stripped 0 bases from V and 2 bases from J, with 14 bases between. Here the CDR3 reads CASSLEGRGFPYEQYF. In DNA, the CDR3 is TGTGCCAGCAGCTTAGAGGGCAGGGGTTTCCCCTACGAGCAGTACTTC.

The chain uses TRBV11-2 and TRBJ2-2, with D perhaps TRBD1 or TRBD2 (5 bases each). CDR1 is SGHAT, CDR2 FQNNGV, per germline. The CDR3 is 19 amino acids. V was clipped by 1 base and J by 5 bases, with 23 bases between them. The CDR3 DNA sequence: TGTGCCAGCAGCTTAGTCCCCGGGGTGGAAGGACATAGAACCGGGGAGCTGTTTTTT. This gives the protein CASSLVPGVEGHRTGELFF.

V is TRBV28 and J is TRBJ1-2; D is possibly TRBD1 (6 bases). The CDR3 has 12 residues. With 7 bases removed from V and 8 bases from J, the gap between germline ends came to 14 bases. Germline CDR1 is MDHEN and CDR2 is SYDVKM. CDR3 sequence reads: CASTWGGGGYTF. The CDR3 bases are TGTGCCAGCACCTGGGGAGGGGGAGGCTACACCTTC.

The chain links TRBV5-1 to TRBJ2-2; tentative D call: TRBD1 (5 bases). V was cut by 5 bases and J by 0 bases, with 11 bases left in between. This CDR3 is built from 15 residues. Germline CDR1 is SGHRS and CDR2 is YFSETQ. CDR3 amino acids: CASSLDSSNTGELFF. In DNA form, the CDR3 reads TGCGCCAGCAGTTTAGACAGCTCGAACACCGGGGAGCTGTTTTTT.

The J gene is TRBJ1-6, the V gene TRBV28, with a weak D call TRBD1 (5 bases). The CDR3 sequence is 14 residues long. V was shortened by 2 bases and J by 10 bases, with 12 bases between the two germline ends. Germline CDR1 MDHEN, CDR2 SYDVKM. CDR3 in DNA: TGTGCCAGCAGTTTAGGGGGGTGGAAATCACCCCTCCACTTT. Its protein product is CASSLGGWKSPLHF.